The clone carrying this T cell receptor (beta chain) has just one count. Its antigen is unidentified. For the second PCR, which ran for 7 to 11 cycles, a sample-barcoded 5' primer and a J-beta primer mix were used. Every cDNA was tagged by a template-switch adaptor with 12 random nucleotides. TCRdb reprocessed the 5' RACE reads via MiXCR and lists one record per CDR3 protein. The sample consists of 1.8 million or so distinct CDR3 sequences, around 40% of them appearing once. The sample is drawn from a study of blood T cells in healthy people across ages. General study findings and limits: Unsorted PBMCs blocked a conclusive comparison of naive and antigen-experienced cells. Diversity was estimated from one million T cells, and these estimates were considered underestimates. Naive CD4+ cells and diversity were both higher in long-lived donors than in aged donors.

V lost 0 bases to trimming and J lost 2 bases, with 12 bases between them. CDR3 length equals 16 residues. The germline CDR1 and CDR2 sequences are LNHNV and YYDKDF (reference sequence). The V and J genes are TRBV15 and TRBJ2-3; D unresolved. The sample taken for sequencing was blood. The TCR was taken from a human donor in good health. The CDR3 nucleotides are TGTGCCACCAGCAGAGATCTGACGACACTCACAGATACGCAGTATTTT. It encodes CATSRDLTTLTDTQYF.